The count of the clone carrying this TCR beta chain is one. In germline, CDR1 is SGHTA, CDR2 FQGNSA. Deletions cut 4 bases from V and 3 bases from J, with 12 bases between. The CDR3 length is 15 residues. This sample is part of a study of cytomegalovirus exposure and HLA in healthy donors. TCRdb's table, derived via immunoSEQ multiplex PCR, lists solely in-frame clones and lacks some. Among about 180,000 clones listed, roughly 86% were seen once. The rearrangement joins TRBV7-2 to TRBJ1-4, with D tentatively TRBD1 (6 bases). This TCR was recovered from a man aged 18 to 29 in good health and CMV-seropositive. Sequencing was carried out using PBMCs. DNA for the CDR3: TGTGCCAGCAGCTCACAGGGTTTGGCTAATGAAAAACTGTTTTTT. It specifies CASSSQGLANEKLFF. The complete variable domain, with remaining parts taken from reference TRBV7-2 and TRBJ1-4, reads GAGVSQSPSNKVTEKGKDVELRCDPISGHTALYWYRQSLGQGLEFLIYFQGNSAPDKSGLPSDRFSAERTGGSVSTLTIQRTQQEDSAVYLCASSSQGLANEKLFFGSGTQLSVL.